These 26 T cell receptor beta chains were all obtained from the same sample, sequenced in a study of CD8 T cells in ankylosing spondylitis. Whole-study results and caveats: Blood from ankylosing spondylitis patients appeared to carry a characteristic eight-variant TCR beta motif.

Their target antigens are unknown. TCRdb recomputed calls from the 5' RACE reads with MiXCR, one row per CDR3 protein. The table records some 800,000 distinct CDR3 sequences, approximately 10% of them present only once. The sequenced sample was blood, either unsorted or a sorted T cell fraction (not recorded which). These receptors all stem from a male donor with ankylosing spondylitis.

In its sample, this clonotype was seen a few times. V gene TRBV12-3 or TRBV12-4 combines with J gene TRBJ1-1; no firm D call. Trimming took off 3 bases at V and 3 bases at J, with 11 bases between the two ends. This CDR3 has 14 residues. This chain's CDR3 is CASSFWGSYTEAFF. The CDR3 DNA reads TGTGCCAGCAGTTTTTGGGGTTCCTACACTGAAGCTTTCTTT.

J is TRBJ2-1 and V is TRBV20-1; weak D call: TRBD2 (5 bases). Germline V gene sequence: CDR1 DFQATT, CDR2 SNEGSKA (reference sequence). The V end was cut by 6 bases, the J end by 2 bases, with 20 bases between. The CDR3 extends over 16 amino acids. DNA of the CDR3: TGCAGTGCCCTGGCCCTATTCGGGGAAGCCTACAATGAGCAGTTCTTC. Its protein is CSALALFGEAYNEQFF.

This chain links TRBV28 with TRBJ2-4, with D perhaps matching TRBD1 (5 bases). V dropped 2 bases and J dropped 11 bases, with 13 bases sitting between them. The CDR3 totals 13 residues. Germline-derived CDR1 and CDR2 are MDHEN and SYDVKM. CDR3 sequence: CASSLVQARVQYF. CDR3 DNA: TGTGCCAGCAGTTTAGTACAGGCCAGGGTTCAGTACTTC.

The rearrangement joins TRBV14 to TRBJ2-1, with 10 bases that match TRBD2. The germline V gene encodes CDR1 SGHDN and CDR2 FVKESK. J was trimmed by 11 bases and V by 1 base; bases with no gene match: 5. CDR3 length: 14 residues. The CDR3 DNA sequence: TGTGCCAGCAGCCAAGTAGCACTAGCGGGGAAGCAGTTCTTC. Protein: CASSQVALAGKQFF.

The chain is built from TRBV6-1 and TRBJ2-7, with D uncertain. This CDR3 contains 15 residues. V gave up 2 bases and J gave up 0 bases, with 11 bases separating them. Germline CDR1 reads MNHNS; CDR2 reads SASEGT. CDR3 amino acids: CASSEYPMSSYEQYF. The DNA for the CDR3 is TGTGCCAGCAGTGAATATCCGATGAGCTCCTACGAGCAGTACTTC.

This clonotype was counted only a few times. The chain is built from TRBV20-1 and TRBJ2-3; the D gene could be TRBD1 or TRBD2 (5 bases each). This CDR3 comprises 13 residues. Germline lookup yields CDR1 DFQATT and CDR2 SNEGSKA (reference sequence). The V and J ends lost 5 bases and 3 bases respectively, with 12 bases between them. The chain's CDR3 is CSAGGEGTDTQYF. DNA of the CDR3: TGCAGTGCTGGGGGTGAAGGAACAGATACGCAGTATTTT.

This clonotype was seen only a few times. The genes are TRBV5-4 and TRBJ2-3, with 9 nucleotides matching TRBD1. The CDR3 extends over 14 amino acids. Looked up from germline, CDR1 is SGHNT and CDR2 is YYREEE (reference sequence). J was trimmed by 4 bases and V by 3 bases; bases with no gene match: 3. CDR3 in DNA: TGTGCCAGCAGCTCGGGGGACAGGGCAGATACGCAGTATTTT. Translated, it gives CASSSGDRADTQYF.

This clonotype has a handful of counts. The V call is TRBV14, the J call TRBJ2-3; D could derive from TRBD1 or TRBD2 (5 bases each). The CDR3 runs to 18 residues. Germline V lookup: CDR1 SGHDN, CDR2 FVKESK. V was shortened by 1 base and J by 0 bases, with 17 bases between the two germline ends. The CDR3 DNA is TGTGCCAGCAGCCAAGGGGGCCCAGCGGCGACTAGCACAGATACGCAGTATTTT. Translating gives CASSQGGPAATSTDTQYF.

This clonotype has just a few counts. The chain has TRBV27 and TRBJ2-5; D is undetermined. The CDR3 has 13 residues. V shed 1 base and J shed 1 base, with 4 bases lying between them. Per germline, CDR1 MNHEY and CDR2 SMNVEV (reference sequence). In DNA, the CDR3 is TGTGCCAGCAGTTTATGGCCCCAAGAGACCCAGTACTTC. Translated: CASSLWPQETQYF.

This clonotype appeared a few times. This chain uses TRBV27 with TRBJ1-1; no clear D gene. V was pared by 7 bases and J by 1 base, with 13 bases between. CDR1 is MNHEY, CDR2 SMNVEV, per germline (reference sequence). The CDR3 sequence is 14 residues long. DNA of the CDR3: TGTGCCAGCACCCTCAAGGGCGAGAACACTGAAGCTTTCTTT. It yields the protein CASTLKGENTEAFF.

The chain carries TRBV6-2 or TRBV6-3 and TRBJ2-3, with D hard to call. Per germline, CDR1 MNHEY and CDR2 SVGEGT. This CDR3 comprises 16 residues. V was shortened by 4 bases and J by 6 bases, with 20 bases between the two germline ends. CDR3 nucleotides: TGTGCCAGCAGTTTCGACCTCAGACTGCAAACGGATACGCAGTATTTT. It specifies CASSFDLRLQTDTQYF.

This clonotype turned up a few times. This chain connects TRBV6-5 to TRBJ2-7, with D unclear. CDR1 is MNHEY, CDR2 SVGAGI, per germline. The ends were cut back, 2 bases at V and 0 bases at J, with 11 bases in the middle. The CDR3 has 15 amino acids. CDR3 amino acids: CASSYDTLFSYEQYF. DNA for the CDR3: TGTGCCAGCAGTTACGACACACTCTTCTCCTACGAGCAGTACTTC.

In its sample, this clonotype was seen a few times. The chain is built from TRBV4-3 and TRBJ2-7, with 7 bases identical to TRBD1. V was clipped by 1 base and J by 6 bases; unmatched bases: 18. CDR3 length equals 18 residues. Per germline, CDR1 LGHNA and CDR2 YSLEER. The CDR3 DNA is TGCGCCAGCAGCCAAGTCCCTAGGACGACAGGGAGTCTCGTCGAGCAGTACTTC. This translates into CASSQVPRTTGSLVEQYF.

The CDR3 reads CSVEGEWATDTQYF. DNA for the CDR3: TGCAGCGTTGAAGGTGAATGGGCCACAGATACGCAGTATTTT. The rearrangement uses TRBV29-1 and TRBJ2-3; D is uncertain. CDR1 is SQVTM, CDR2 ANQGSEA, per germline. The ends were cut back, 1 base at V and 2 bases at J, with 10 bases in the middle. The CDR3 length is 14 residues.

The rearrangement joins TRBV6-2 or TRBV6-3 to TRBJ2-1; D not certain. Germline values: CDR1 MNHEY, CDR2 SVGEGT. V gave up 6 bases and J gave up 7 bases, with 7 bases separating them. CDR3 length: 11 residues. Here the CDR3 reads CASSKINEQFF. The CDR3 DNA is TGTGCCAGCAGCAAGATTAATGAGCAGTTCTTC.

This clonotype has a handful of counts. This rearrangement joins TRBV18 to TRBJ2-5, with a weak D call TRBD2 (6 bases). Germline V gene lookup returns CDR1 KGHSH and CDR2 LQKENI. With 5 bases removed from V and 5 bases from J, the gap between germline ends came to 21 bases. This CDR3 comprises 16 residues. Written as DNA, the CDR3 is TGTGCCAGCTCAACCACCCGCGGGGACGATGGGGAGACCCAGTACTTC. As protein: CASSTTRGDDGETQYF.

The chain is built from TRBV5-4 and TRBJ2-3; D unclear. The germline V and J ends were trimmed by 1 base and 0 bases, with 6 bases remaining between them. This CDR3 is built from 14 residues. Germline V CDR1 and CDR2: SGHNT, YYREEE (reference sequence). This CDR3 is CASSLLTSTDTQYF. The CDR3 nucleotides read TGTGCCAGCAGCTTGTTGACTAGCACAGATACGCAGTATTTT.

The J gene is TRBJ2-3, the V gene TRBV5-1; 14 nucleotides align to TRBD2. V lost 3 bases, J lost 6 bases, and 15 bases stayed unmatched. This CDR3 contains 19 residues. CDR1 is SGHRS, CDR2 YFSETQ, per germline. In DNA, the CDR3 is TGCGCCAGCAGCTCCGGACTAGCGGGAGGCCTCCCCAGTCTGGATACGCAGTATTTT. Protein: CASSSGLAGGLPSLDTQYF.

This chain joins TRBV20-1 and TRBJ2-5; perhaps TRBD2 as D (6 bases). Trimming cost V 1 base and J 2 bases, with 14 bases left between them. The germline V gene encodes CDR1 DFQATT and CDR2 SNEGSKA (reference sequence). The CDR3 sequence is 15 residues long. CDR3 protein: CSARVGGAWQETQYF. For the CDR3, the DNA is TGCAGTGCTAGAGTGGGGGGTGCCTGGCAAGAGACCCAGTACTTC.

The chain combines TRBV29-1 with TRBJ2-3; D remains unclear. The V and J ends lost 3 bases and 4 bases respectively, with 8 bases between them. The CDR3 contains 12 residues. Germline V gene sequence: CDR1 SQVTM, CDR2 ANQGSEA. CDR3 nucleotide sequence: TGCAGCGTTGACCCCGACGCAGATACGCAGTATTTT. This encodes CSVDPDADTQYF.

There are many counts of this clonotype. The CDR3 is CAISGSGETQYF. CDR3 in DNA: TGTGCCATCAGTGGTTCTGGGGAGACCCAGTACTTC. V and J are TRBV10-3 and TRBJ2-5; no firm D call. This CDR3 contains 12 residues. The germline gives CDR1 ENHRY, CDR2 SYGVKD. V was trimmed by 4 bases and J by 5 bases, leaving 8 bases between them.

This chain uses TRBV6-5 with TRBJ2-7; 8 bases align to TRBD2. CDR1 MNHEY and CDR2 SVGAGI come from the germline V gene. V was clipped by 2 bases and J by 3 bases; unmatched bases: 6. CDR3 length: 15 amino acids. This chain's CDR3 is CASSYMAGGYYEQYF. CDR3 in DNA: TGTGCCAGCAGTTACATGGCGGGAGGATACTACGAGCAGTACTTC.

This clonotype was found a few times. The chain's CDR3 is CSAVVPTTGITEQYF. The CDR3 DNA reads TGCAGTGCGGTAGTGCCTACGACAGGGATTACCGAGCAGTACTTC. This sequence joins TRBV20-1 and TRBJ2-7, with 7 bases identical to TRBD1. The CDR3 spans 15 residues. Germline V gene data show CDR1 as DFQATT and CDR2 as SNEGSKA (reference sequence). After removal of 6 bases from V and 6 bases from J, the junction contained 17 bases not matched to a gene.

This clonotype was seen a handful of times. This chain connects TRBV5-4 to TRBJ2-2; 11 bases align to TRBD2. Per the germline V gene, CDR1 is SGHNT and CDR2 is YYREEE (reference sequence). Germline trimming cut 4 bases from V and 7 bases from J; bases unmatched to any gene: 6. This CDR3 region has 15 residues. DNA of the CDR3: TGTGCCAGCAGCCCTAGCGGGGGGCGCATCGGGGAGCTGTTTTTT. Amino acid sequence: CASSPSGGRIGELFF.

The chain carries TRBV9 and TRBJ1-2, with D uncertain. V lost 3 bases and J lost 6, with 15 bases in between. There are 14 residues in the CDR3. The germline V gene encodes CDR1 SGDLS and CDR2 YYNGEE. CDR3: CASSALPGYHGYTF. CDR3 nucleotide sequence: TGTGCCAGCAGCGCCCTTCCGGGGTATCATGGCTACACCTTC.

This sequence joins TRBV30 and TRBJ1-6, with TRBD1 identical over 9 bases. V lost 1 base to trimming and J lost 10 bases; unmatched junction nucleotides: 8. CDR1 GTSNPN and CDR2 SVGIG come from the germline V gene (reference sequence). This CDR3 has 15 residues. The CDR3 here is CAWSAAGTGWSPLHF. As DNA, the CDR3 is TGTGCCTGGAGTGCGGCCGGGACAGGGTGGTCACCCCTCCACTTT.